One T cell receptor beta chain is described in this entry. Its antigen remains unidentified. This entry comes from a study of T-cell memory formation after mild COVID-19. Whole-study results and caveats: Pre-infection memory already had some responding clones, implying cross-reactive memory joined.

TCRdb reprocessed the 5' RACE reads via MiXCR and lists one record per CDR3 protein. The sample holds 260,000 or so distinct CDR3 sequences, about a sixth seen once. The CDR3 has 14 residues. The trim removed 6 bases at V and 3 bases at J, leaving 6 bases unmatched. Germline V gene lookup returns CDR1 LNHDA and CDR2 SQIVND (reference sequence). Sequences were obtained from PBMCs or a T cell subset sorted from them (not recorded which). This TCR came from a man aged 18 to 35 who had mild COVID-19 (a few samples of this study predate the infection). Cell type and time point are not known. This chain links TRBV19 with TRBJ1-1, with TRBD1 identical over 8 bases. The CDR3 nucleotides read TGTGCCAGTAGGACAGGGGAATGGTACACTGAAGCTTTCTTT. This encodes CASRTGEWYTEAFF.